Following are 32 T cell receptor beta chains from one sample sequenced in a study of identifying expanded T cells in peripheral blood (dated by TCRdb to the late 2010s). Libraries were constructed by the immunoSEQ multiplex PCR assay. TCRdb limited this immuneACCESS table to in-frame rearrangements with V and J called. A share of clones is missing; checked studies link under half to unresolved V genes, and the rest is unexplained. For this sample the table gives about 54,000 clones, of which 89% were detected only once. The ten biggest clones cover 3% to 4.5% of the sample. Material: blood. The source is a person between 18 and 75 years old in good health.

The chain carries TRBV4-3 and TRBJ1-4; D gene uncertain. With 1 base removed from V and 3 bases from J, the gap between germline ends came to 12 bases. The CDR3 totals 16 residues. The germline V gene has CDR1 LGHNA and CDR2 YSLEER. CDR3: CASSQGWATANEKLFF. The CDR3, as DNA: TGCGCCAGCAGCCAAGGGTGGGCAACTGCTAATGAAAAACTGTTTTTT.

The CDR3 here is CASSAAGNEQYF. DNA of the CDR3: TGTGCCAGCAGCGCCGCGGGGAACGAGCAGTACTTC. The chain carries TRBV7-6 and TRBJ2-7, with a possible D match to TRBD2 (6 bases). The germline V and J ends were trimmed by 5 bases and 5 bases, with 10 bases remaining between them. Per the germline V gene, CDR1 is SGHVS and CDR2 is FNYEAQ. The CDR3 loop spans 12 amino acids.

The CDR3 DNA reads as TGCAGTGCCGCAAACAATGAGCAGTTCTTC. Its translation: CSAANNEQFF. The V call is TRBV20-1, the J call TRBJ2-1; D is unresolved. Germline lookup yields CDR1 DFQATT and CDR2 SNEGSKA (reference sequence). The V and J ends lost 6 bases and 5 bases respectively, with 5 bases between them. This CDR3 has 10 residues.

The chain uses TRBV18 and TRBJ2-7; D not certain. Looked up from germline, CDR1 is KGHSH and CDR2 is LQKENI. Trimming left V 2 bases short and J 3 bases short, with 5 bases between. This CDR3 is built from 12 residues. DNA for the CDR3: TGTGCCAGCTCACCATCCCGCTACGAGCAGTACTTC. This gives the protein CASSPSRYEQYF.

The chain joins TRBV19 to TRBJ1-3; 8 bases align to TRBD1. Trimming at V came to 9 bases and at J to 2 bases, leaving 9 bases not matched to a gene. CDR1 and CDR2 from the germline V gene are LNHDA and SQIVND (reference sequence). This CDR3 is 15 amino acids long. CDR3 residues: CASDRGSNPGNTIYF. In DNA form, the CDR3 reads TGTGCCAGCGACAGGGGCTCTAATCCTGGAAACACCATATATTTT.

V and J are TRBV25-1 and TRBJ1-2, with D possibly matching TRBD1 (5 bases). CDR3 length equals 11 residues. CDR1 is MGHDK and CDR2 is SYGVNS in the germline V gene. The germline V and J ends were trimmed by 8 bases and 5 bases, with 9 bases remaining between them. The CDR3: CASGSGYGYTF. The CDR3 DNA sequence: TGTGCCAGCGGCTCAGGGTATGGCTACACCTTC.

The chain carries TRBV19 and TRBJ1-1; the match to TRBD1 covers 10 bases. Trimming took 3 bases from V and 6 from J; bases not matched to a gene: 7. The CDR3 has 15 residues. CDR1 and CDR2 (germline): LNHDA, SQIVND (reference sequence). The CDR3 DNA reads as TGTGCCAGTAGTATGGGGGACAGGGGAAGCCCTGAAGCTTTCTTT. It yields the protein CASSMGDRGSPEAFF.

J is TRBJ1-4 and V is TRBV19; D is unclear. CDR3 length: 16 residues. Trimming pared 3 bases from V and 4 bases from J, leaving 15 bases between. Germline CDR1 reads LNHDA; CDR2 reads SQIVND (reference sequence). The CDR3 region has the DNA TGTGCCAGTAGTATTCGCTTCGCAGGCTTTAATGAAAAACTGTTTTTT. This gives the protein CASSIRFAGFNEKLFF.

The gene calls are TRBV10-3 and TRBJ1-5; D remains ambiguous. Germline V gene sequence: CDR1 ENHRY, CDR2 SYGVKD. The ends were cut back, 6 bases at V and 4 bases at J, with 7 bases in the middle. The CDR3 consists of 12 residues. CDR3 in amino acids: CAIRAENQPQHF. The CDR3, as DNA: TGTGCCATCAGAGCAGAGAATCAGCCCCAGCATTTT.

This chain connects TRBV28 to TRBJ1-6, with a tentative D call TRBD1 (5 bases). Germline V lookup: CDR1 MDHEN, CDR2 SYDVKM. With 5 bases removed from V and 10 bases from J, the gap between germline ends came to 18 bases. CDR3 length: 15 residues. CDR3 DNA sequence: TGTGCCAGCAGTCTCCCCGGGGGAGGTGGGTCACCCCTCCACTTT. Residues: CASSLPGGGGSPLHF.

This chain links TRBV7-2 with TRBJ2-7, with D uncertain. V lost 11 bases and J 0 bases, leaving 11 bases between the germline ends. The CDR3 sequence is 12 residues long. Germline V lookup: CDR1 SGHTA, CDR2 FQGNSA. The CDR3 loop is CASRLSSYEQYF. CDR3 nucleotides: TGTGCCTCCCGGTTGAGCTCCTACGAGCAGTACTTC. The full variable domain, its missing parts supplied by reference TRBV7-2 and TRBJ2-7, is GAGVSQSPSNKVTEKGKDVELRCDPISGHTALYWYRQSLGQGLEFLIYFQGNSAPDKSGLPSDRFSAERTGGSVSTLTIQRTQQEDSAVYLCASRLSSYEQYFGPGTRLTVT.

The chain combines TRBV30 with TRBJ1-3, with D possibly TRBD1 on 5 matching bases. This CDR3 is built from 16 residues. The germline V and J ends were trimmed by 0 bases and 4 bases, with 16 bases remaining between them. Germline V gene data show CDR1 as GTSNPN and CDR2 as SVGIG (reference sequence). The CDR3 DNA follows: TGTGCCTGGAGTGTCACCAGGGACGGTAGAGGAAACACCATATATTTT. Its translation is CAWSVTRDGRGNTIYF.

This rearrangement joins TRBV9 to TRBJ2-7; 9 bases line up with TRBD2. The CDR3 has 15 amino acids. V trimming: 2 bases; J trimming: 0 bases; junction bases outside the gene matches: 3. Germline values: CDR1 SGDLS, CDR2 YYNGEE. The CDR3 DNA sequence: TGTGCCAGCAGCGTCGGTAGCGGGAGCTCCTACGAGCAGTACTTC. Translating it yields CASSVGSGSSYEQYF.

This chain uses TRBV7-2 with TRBJ2-1; 13 bases are shared with TRBD2. Germline-derived CDR1 and CDR2 are SGHTA and FQGNSA. This CDR3 contains 18 residues. Trimming cost V 3 bases and J 0 bases; bases outside gene matches: 5. This chain's CDR3 is CASSFRLAGGSSYNEQFF. The CDR3 DNA reads TGTGCCAGCAGCTTCCGACTAGCGGGGGGATCCTCCTACAATGAGCAGTTCTTC.

The chain's CDR3 is CASSPRLAGSTDTQYF. The CDR3 nucleotides read TGTGCCAGCAGCCCACGACTAGCGGGGAGCACAGATACGCAGTATTTT. This rearrangement joins TRBV7-2 to TRBJ2-3, with 11 bases aligning to TRBD2. Looked up from germline, CDR1 is SGHTA and CDR2 is FQGNSA. This CDR3 comprises 16 residues. Losses at the gene ends were 5 bases for V and 0 bases for J; bases not matched to a gene: 4.

This chain links TRBV29-1 with TRBJ1-2; 10 bases map to TRBD1. Per the germline V gene, CDR1 is SQVTM and CDR2 is ANQGSEA. The V segment lost 7 bases and the J segment 2 bases; nucleotides outside the gene matches: 7. This CDR3 contains 14 residues. This CDR3 is CSATLTGGNYGYTF. CDR3 DNA sequence: TGCAGCGCCACATTGACAGGGGGCAACTATGGCTACACCTTC.

This clone was observed once. This CDR3 is CASSVGGGWDRDNSPLHF. In nucleotides, the CDR3 is TGTGCCAGCAGTGTGGGGGGTGGTTGGGACAGAGATAATTCACCCCTCCACTTT. The J gene is TRBJ1-6, the V gene TRBV25-1; 7 bases are a match to TRBD1. Trimming removed 4 bases from V and 5 bases from J; junction bases left unmatched: 14. The CDR3 has 18 residues. Germline V gene lookup returns CDR1 MGHDK and CDR2 SYGVNS.

The CDR3 sequence is CASSLQGLSGNTIYF. In DNA, the CDR3 is TGTGCCAGCTCCCTACAGGGACTCTCTGGAAACACCATATATTTT. The chain links TRBV18 to TRBJ1-3, with D possibly matching TRBD1 (6 bases). V was cut by 6 bases and J by 0 bases, with 12 bases left in between. Germline CDR1 is KGHSH and CDR2 is LQKENI. This CDR3 region has 15 residues.

This chain links TRBV2 with TRBJ1-5; a weak D match, TRBD1 (5 bases). The germline V gene encodes CDR1 SNHLY and CDR2 FYNNEI. This CDR3 spans 13 amino acids. V gave up 4 bases and J gave up 3 bases, with 7 bases separating them. The CDR3 region is CASSGQPNQPQHF. The CDR3 DNA is TGTGCCAGCAGTGGACAGCCCAATCAGCCCCAGCATTTT. Using reference TRBV2 and TRBJ1-5 for the parts outside the CDR3, the full variable domain is EPEVTQTPSHQVTQMGQEVILRCVPISNHLYFYWYRQILGQKVEFLVSFYNNEISEKSEIFDDQFSVERPDGSNFTLKIRSTKLEDSAMYFCASSGQPNQPQHFGDGTRLSIL.

The V gene is TRBV30, the J gene TRBJ2-3, with 9 positions matching TRBD2. Looked up from germline, CDR1 is GTSNPN and CDR2 is SVGIG (reference sequence). This CDR3 comprises 15 residues. Losses at the gene ends were 1 base for V and 6 bases for J; bases not matched to a gene: 8. CDR3 DNA sequence: TGTGCCTGGAGTGGAGCGGGGGGAACCTCCGATACGCAGTATTTT. This translates into CAWSGAGGTSDTQYF.

The chain combines TRBV25-1 with TRBJ1-1; 8 bases agree with TRBD1. Germline assignment: CDR1 MGHDK and CDR2 SYGVNS. J lost 7 bases, V lost 3 bases, and 10 bases had no gene match. The length of the CDR3 is 15 residues. CDR3 region: CASSDLADRGDEAFF. CDR3 coding DNA: TGTGCCAGCAGTGACCTGGCAGACAGGGGAGATGAAGCTTTCTTT. Together with reference TRBV25-1 and TRBJ1-1, the CDR3 gives the full variable domain: EADIYQTPRYLVIGTGKKITLECSQTMGHDKMYWYQQDPGMELHLIHYSYGVNSTEKGDLSSESTVSRIRTEHFPLTLESARPSHTSQYLCASSDLADRGDEAFFGQGTRLTVV.

The V gene is TRBV6-5, the J gene TRBJ2-1; tentatively, D is TRBD1 (6 bases). Germline assignment: CDR1 MNHEY and CDR2 SVGAGI. CDR3 length: 15 amino acids. Trimming removed 5 bases from V and 6 bases from J, with 17 bases in between. Here the CDR3 reads CASSQGTGSFNEQFF. In nucleotides, the CDR3 is TGTGCCAGCAGTCAGGGTACAGGGAGTTTCAATGAGCAGTTCTTC.

For the CDR3, the DNA is TGTGCCAGCAGCCAGACAGGGCCCCACTACGAGCAGTACTTC. Protein product: CASSQTGPHYEQYF. The V and J genes are TRBV7-9 and TRBJ2-7; the match to TRBD1 covers 7 bases. J gave up 3 bases and V 5 bases, and 7 bases lay outside the gene matches. The CDR3 sequence is 14 residues long. Germline CDR1 is SEHNR and CDR2 is FQNEAQ (reference sequence).

This chain links TRBV7-8 with TRBJ1-6; D unclear. CDR1 SGHVS and CDR2 FQNEAQ come from the germline V gene. V was clipped by 1 base and J by 0 bases, with 10 bases between them. This CDR3 has 17 residues. CDR3 sequence: CASSLGRASSYNSPLHF. CDR3 nucleotides: TGTGCCAGCAGCTTAGGTCGGGCGAGCTCCTATAATTCACCCCTCCACTTT.

The chain couples TRBV28 to TRBJ1-5; 10 nucleotides align to TRBD1. The CDR3 is 16 residues long. The germline gives CDR1 MDHEN, CDR2 SYDVKM. J lost 2 bases, V lost 5 bases, and 6 bases had no gene match. The DNA of the CDR3 is TGTGCCAGCAGTCCCGACAGGGGGCAGGGCAATCAGCCCCAGCATTTT. This sequence encodes CASSPDRGQGNQPQHF.

The chain combines TRBV29-1 with TRBJ2-1; 11 bases are shared with TRBD1. Germline CDR1 is SQVTM and CDR2 is ANQGSEA. The CDR3 covers 13 residues. The junction had 5 bases not matched to a gene; V was cut back by 6 bases and J by 7 bases. The CDR3 is CSVGQGGWNEQFF. DNA of the CDR3: TGCAGCGTGGGACAGGGGGGTTGGAATGAGCAGTTCTTC.

The chain has TRBV2 and TRBJ2-1; possible D gene TRBD2, 5 bases. The CDR3 is 16 amino acids. Germline V gives CDR1 SNHLY, CDR2 FYNNEI. The germline V and J ends were trimmed by 0 bases and 3 bases, with 12 bases remaining between them. CDR3 residues: CASSEAIPRDYNEQFF. The DNA of the CDR3 is TGTGCCAGCAGTGAAGCGATCCCCCGGGACTACAATGAGCAGTTCTTC.

The chain carries TRBV6-9 and TRBJ1-4; a weak D match, TRBD1 (6 bases). The CDR3 consists of 15 residues. V was clipped by 7 bases and J by 7 bases, with 19 bases between them. In germline, CDR1 is MNHGY, CDR2 SVAAGI. CDR3 region: CASIPGRGRREKLFF. DNA of the CDR3: TGTGCCAGCATCCCGGGGCGGGGGCGGCGTGAAAAACTGTTTTTT.

This clone has more than one count but fewer than ten. The chain recombines TRBV5-4 with TRBJ2-1; 7 nucleotides match TRBD2. V lost 2 bases to trimming and J lost 0 bases; unmatched junction nucleotides: 2. There are 15 residues in the CDR3. Germline assignment: CDR1 SGHNT and CDR2 YYREEE (reference sequence). The CDR3 sequence is CASSFSGGSYNEQFF. CDR3 DNA sequence: TGTGCCAGCAGCTTTTCGGGGGGCTCCTACAATGAGCAGTTCTTC.

The rearrangement joins TRBV7-8 to TRBJ2-4, with 12 bases lining up with TRBD1. The CDR3 extends over 19 amino acids. CDR1 is SGHVS, CDR2 FQNEAQ, per germline. V dropped 4 bases and J dropped 1; count of bases not matched to a gene: 11. CDR3 nucleotides: TGTGCCAGCAGCTCAACCGGGACAGGGGGCGTCCTGGCCAAAAACATTCAGTACTTC. Amino acid sequence: CASSSTGTGGVLAKNIQYF.

V is TRBV30 and J is TRBJ1-6; maybe TRBD1 (5 bases). Germline V gives CDR1 GTSNPN, CDR2 SVGIG (reference sequence). There are 13 residues in the CDR3. V lost 5 bases, J lost 7 bases, and 12 bases lay in between. The CDR3 nucleotides are TGTGCCTGGGAAGGGGCTTGGAATTCACCCCTCCACTTT. Residues: CAWEGAWNSPLHF.

The chain couples TRBV6-1 to TRBJ1-2; 7 bases are shared with TRBD1. Trimming removed 4 bases from V and 6 bases from J; junction bases left unmatched: 8. The CDR3 is 14 residues long. Germline CDR1 and CDR2: MNHNS and SASEGT. This CDR3 is CASSGGQTLNGYTF. CDR3 sequence (DNA): TGTGCCAGCAGTGGGGGACAGACCCTTAATGGCTACACCTTC.